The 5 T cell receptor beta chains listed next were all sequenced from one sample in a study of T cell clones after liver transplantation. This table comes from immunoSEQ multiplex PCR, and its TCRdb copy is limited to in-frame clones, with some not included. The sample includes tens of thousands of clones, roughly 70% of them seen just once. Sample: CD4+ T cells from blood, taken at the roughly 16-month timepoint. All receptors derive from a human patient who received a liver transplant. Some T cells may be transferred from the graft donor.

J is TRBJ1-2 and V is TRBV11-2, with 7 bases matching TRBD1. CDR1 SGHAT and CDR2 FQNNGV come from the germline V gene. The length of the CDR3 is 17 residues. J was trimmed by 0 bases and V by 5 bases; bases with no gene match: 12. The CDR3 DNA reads TGTGCCAGCAGCCGGGGAGGGACAGAGACAGCTAACTATGGCTACACCTTC. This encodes CASSRGGTETANYGYTF.

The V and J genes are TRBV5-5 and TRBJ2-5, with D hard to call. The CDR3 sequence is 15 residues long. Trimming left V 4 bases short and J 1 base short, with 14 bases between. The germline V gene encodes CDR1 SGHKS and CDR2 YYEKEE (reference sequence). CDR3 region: CASSKGPPLQETQYF. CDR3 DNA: TGTGCCAGCAGCAAAGGACCCCCTCTCCAAGAGACCCAGTACTTC.

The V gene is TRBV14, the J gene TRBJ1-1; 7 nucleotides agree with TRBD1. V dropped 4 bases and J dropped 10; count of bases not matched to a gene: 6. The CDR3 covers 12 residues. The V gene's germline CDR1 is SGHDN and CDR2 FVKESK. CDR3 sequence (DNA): TGTGCCAGCAGCCCAACAGGGGTGGCAGCTTTCTTT. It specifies CASSPTGVAAFF.

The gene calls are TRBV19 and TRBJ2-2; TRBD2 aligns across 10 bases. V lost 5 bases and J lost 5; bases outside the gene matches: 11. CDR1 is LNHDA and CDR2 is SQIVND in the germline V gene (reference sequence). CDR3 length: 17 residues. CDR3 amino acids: CASSPLAGLSGTGELFF. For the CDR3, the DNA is TGTGCCAGTAGTCCACTAGCGGGGCTAAGCGGAACCGGGGAGCTGTTTTTT.

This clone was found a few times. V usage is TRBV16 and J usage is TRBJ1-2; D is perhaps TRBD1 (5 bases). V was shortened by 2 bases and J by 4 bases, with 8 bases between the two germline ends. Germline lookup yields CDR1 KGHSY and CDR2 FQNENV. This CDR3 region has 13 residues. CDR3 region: CASSQKTVYGYTF. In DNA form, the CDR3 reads TGTGCCAGCAGCCAAAAGACAGTCTATGGCTACACCTTC.